This T cell receptor (beta chain) originates from a study of post-analysis software for immune sequencing data. Looking at the study overall: Patients with relapsing-remitting, secondary progressive and progressive-relapsing multiple sclerosis courses were all represented.

In germline, CDR1 is MNHEY, CDR2 SMNVEV (reference sequence). This CDR3 spans 13 amino acids. The library was made from cDNA and included unique molecular identifiers. Input populations of roughly 0.85 to 11 million T cells gave rise to some 500,000 cDNA molecules. TCRdb reprocessed the PCR reads with MiXCR, giving one entry per CDR3 protein. The table has about 260,000 distinct CDR3 sequences, about 38% seen once. Study-wide results and caveats: With F measure, samples from one preparation batch clustered together strongly. Diversity measured as normalized Chao1 was significantly lower in multiple sclerosis patients than in controls. With TRBV5-6, TRBV5-1 and TRBV20-1 included, about five TRBV segments were more frequent in patients than in controls.

Details on this clonotype: Its matching antigen is unknown.

The receptor comes from a girl aged 5-17 years with multiple sclerosis. V and J are TRBV27 and TRBJ2-5; TRBD1 is a possible D gene (6 bases). With the DNA end fitting TRBJ2-7 better, the J assignment may be wrong. The sample consisted of blood. CDR3 sequence (DNA): TGTGCCAGCAGTTTGGCAGGGGCCTACGAGCAGTACTTC. Amino acid sequence: CASSLAGAYEQYF.